These 30 T cell receptor beta chains share one sample of origin, sequenced in a study of graft-versus-host responses after intestinal transplantation. Method: immunoSEQ multiplex PCR; TCRdb's copy keeps in-frame clones and lacks some. The sample records around 97,000 clones, approximately 90% being singletons. The antigens of these receptors remain unknown. This material consisted of unstimulated CD8+ T cells sorted from spleen or lymph node cells, taken before intestinal transplant. The receptors originated from a human donor who received an intestinal transplant.

This clone was recorded once. This chain links TRBV6-5 with TRBJ1-2; D is undetermined. The CDR3 has 14 amino acids. V lost 0 bases to trimming and J lost 4 bases, with 9 bases between them. Germline V lookup: CDR1 MNHEY, CDR2 SVGAGI. The CDR3 loop reads CASSYSPGVYGYTF. The CDR3 DNA reads TGTGCCAGCAGTTACTCACCGGGCGTCTATGGCTACACCTTC.

The CDR3 DNA follows: TGTGCCAGCAGCGGTAGCGGGACATCCTACAATGAGCAGTTCTTC. Translation: CASSGSGTSYNEQFF. The J gene is TRBJ2-1, the V gene TRBV9, with 8 bases matching TRBD2. V gave up 3 bases and J gave up 1 base; unmatched junction bases: 3. The CDR3 covers 15 residues. Germline-derived CDR1 and CDR2 are SGDLS and YYNGEE.

The chain uses TRBV5-6 and TRBJ1-2, with a tentative D call TRBD1 (5 bases). V shed 0 bases and J shed 3 bases, with 9 bases lying between them. This CDR3 is 14 amino acids long. CDR1 is SGHDT and CDR2 is YYEEEE in the germline V gene. CDR3 residues: CASSLGGLYYGYTF. The CDR3 DNA is TGTGCCAGCAGCTTGGGGGGACTTTACTATGGCTACACCTTC.

J is TRBJ1-4 and V is TRBV13; possibly TRBD1 for D (5 bases). Germline values: CDR1 PRHDT, CDR2 FYEKMQ (reference sequence). There are 16 residues in the CDR3. V was cut by 4 bases and J by 7 bases, with 19 bases left in between. CDR3 sequence (DNA): TGTGCCAGCAGCTCCATGGACATAAGTTTGGGTGAAAAACTGTTTTTT. Its translation is CASSSMDISLGEKLFF.

J is TRBJ2-3 and V is TRBV2, with D perhaps matching TRBD1 (6 bases). This CDR3 contains 14 residues. V lost 6 bases to trimming and J lost 0 bases, with 10 bases between them. Germline V gene sequence: CDR1 SNHLY, CDR2 FYNNEI. CDR3 in DNA: TGTGCCAGCAGCAACAGGGTTAGCACAGATACGCAGTATTTT. Protein: CASSNRVSTDTQYF.

This clone was seen once. The chain is built from TRBV9 and TRBJ2-1, with D possibly matching TRBD1 (5 bases). The CDR3 has 18 amino acids. Germline-derived CDR1 and CDR2 are SGDLS and YYNGEE. The V gene lost 0 bases and the J gene lost 7 bases, with 23 bases spanning the gap. This CDR3 reads CASSVGPFTGPTWNEQFF. CDR3 coding DNA: TGTGCCAGCAGCGTAGGCCCCTTTACAGGCCCCACATGGAATGAGCAGTTCTTC. Looking up the rest from reference TRBV9 and TRBJ2-1 gives the full variable domain: DSGVTQTPKHLITATGQRVTLRCSPRSGDLSVYWYQQSLDQGLQFLIQYYNGEERAKGNILERFSAQQFPDLHSELNLSSLELGDSALYFCASSVGPFTGPTWNEQFFGPGTRLTVL.

The chain employs TRBV7-6 and TRBJ2-7; D gene uncertain. This CDR3 has 17 amino acids. Germline V gene lookup returns CDR1 SGHVS and CDR2 FNYEAQ. V gave up 5 bases and J gave up 2 bases, with 22 bases separating them. The CDR3 is CASSLTGLGQDPYEQYF. As DNA, the CDR3 is TGTGCCAGCAGCCTCACCGGTCTCGGGCAGGATCCCTACGAGCAGTACTTC.

V and J are TRBV7-3 and TRBJ2-7, with D possibly matching TRBD1 (5 bases). CDR3 length: 15 amino acids. Germline V lookup: CDR1 SGHTA, CDR2 FQGTGA. The V end lost 1 base, the J end lost 0 bases, and 10 bases lay between the germline ends. The CDR3 loop is CASSLSQGSSYEQYF. The CDR3, as DNA: TGTGCCAGCAGCTTAAGTCAGGGCTCCTCCTACGAGCAGTACTTC.

This sequence joins TRBV27 and TRBJ2-3; 10 positions match TRBD2. Germline CDR1 reads MNHEY; CDR2 reads SMNVEV (reference sequence). J was trimmed by 5 bases and V by 1 base; bases with no gene match: 9. This CDR3 spans 17 amino acids. This CDR3 is CASSLWASGGLGDTQYF. DNA of the CDR3: TGTGCCAGCAGTTTATGGGCTAGCGGGGGACTGGGAGATACGCAGTATTTT.

The chain is built from TRBV28 and TRBJ2-5, with D perhaps assigned TRBD1 or TRBD2 (5 bases each). Germline loops: CDR1 MDHEN, CDR2 SYDVKM. Between the trimmed V and J ends, which lost 3 bases and 4 bases, there was a span of 12 bases. The CDR3 sequence is 14 residues long. CDR3 sequence: CASSLRGDRETQYF. CDR3 sequence (DNA): TGTGCCAGCAGTTTGAGGGGAGACCGAGAGACCCAGTACTTC.

The genes are TRBV7-2 and TRBJ2-5, with TRBD2 identical over 7 bases. The ends lost 1 base at V and 3 bases at J; junction bases unmatched: 5. Germline values: CDR1 SGHTA, CDR2 FQGNSA. The CDR3 spans 15 residues. This chain's CDR3 is CASSLDASGEETQYF. Written as DNA, the CDR3 is TGTGCCAGCAGCTTAGACGCCAGCGGGGAAGAGACCCAGTACTTC.

The J gene is TRBJ2-5, the V gene TRBV28, with 12 bases fitting TRBD2. The DNA end lines up better with TRBJ2-7; the J call may be wrong. The germline CDR1 and CDR2 sequences are MDHEN and SYDVKM. The length of the CDR3 is 15 residues. The CDR3 is CASSPGPSGRDEQYF. Written as DNA, the CDR3 is TGTGCCAGCAGTCCCGGGCCTAGCGGGAGGGACGAGCAGTACTTC.

The chain combines TRBV20-1 with TRBJ2-7; a weak D match, TRBD1 (5 bases). The CDR3 has 11 residues. V was cut by 5 bases and J by 7 bases, with 12 bases left in between. Germline CDR1 DFQATT, CDR2 SNEGSKA (reference sequence). The CDR3 is CSASTKGEQYF. CDR3 nucleotide sequence: TGCAGTGCTTCAACGAAGGGGGAGCAGTACTTC.

The genes are TRBV11-2 and TRBJ1-6, with D hard to call. This CDR3 region has 14 residues. Looked up from germline, CDR1 is SGHAT and CDR2 is FQNNGV. Trimming left V 1 base short and J 5 bases short, with 6 bases between. This chain's CDR3 is CASSLAPDNSPLHF. CDR3 in DNA: TGTGCCAGCAGCTTAGCCCCAGATAATTCACCCCTCCACTTT.

This clone came up once. CDR3 DNA: TGTGCCAGCTCACCAAGCGCTGGGCTTAAGAATGAAAAACTGTTTTTT. Protein sequence: CASSPSAGLKNEKLFF. The rearrangement uses TRBV18 and TRBJ1-4; D gene unclear. Germline loops: CDR1 KGHSH, CDR2 LQKENI. This CDR3 has 16 residues. V lost 2 bases to trimming and J lost 5 bases, with 15 bases between them.

The rearrangement uses TRBV2 and TRBJ1-5; TRBD1 agrees at 10 bases. V lost 6 bases to trimming and J lost 5 bases; unmatched junction nucleotides: 10. CDR1 is SNHLY, CDR2 FYNNEI, per germline. The CDR3 contains 16 residues. The chain's CDR3 is CASRTTLDRGDQPQHF. CDR3 sequence (DNA): TGTGCCAGCAGAACGACCCTGGACAGGGGGGATCAGCCCCAGCATTTT.

The chain couples TRBV21-1 to TRBJ1-2; no DNA check was done on the table's D call, TRBD1. TRBV21-1 is described as a pseudogene. There are 11 residues in the CDR3. The CDR3 nucleotides are TGTGCCAGTCGGCAGGGCCGGGGCTACACCTTC. This encodes CASRQGRGYTF.

The chain combines TRBV9 with TRBJ2-3, with D tentatively TRBD2 (7 bases). Germline lookup yields CDR1 SGDLS and CDR2 YYNGEE. V lost 0 bases to trimming and J lost 5 bases, with 13 bases between them. The CDR3 length is 15 residues. CDR3: CASSVAGGAGDTQYF. The CDR3 nucleotides are TGTGCCAGCAGCGTAGCGGGGGGCGCCGGAGATACGCAGTATTTT. Using reference TRBV9 and TRBJ2-3 for the parts outside the CDR3, the full variable domain is DSGVTQTPKHLITATGQRVTLRCSPRSGDLSVYWYQQSLDQGLQFLIQYYNGEERAKGNILERFSAQQFPDLHSELNLSSLELGDSALYFCASSVAGGAGDTQYFGPGTRLTVL.

J is TRBJ1-4 and V is TRBV4-1, with D perhaps matching TRBD1 (5 bases). Trimming removed 2 bases at V and 3 bases at J, with 10 bases between. The CDR3 is made up of 15 amino acids. From germline, CDR1 is MGHRA and CDR2 YSYEKL. The CDR3 region is CASSQFGTSNEKLFF. The CDR3 nucleotides read TGCGCCAGCAGCCAATTCGGGACCTCTAATGAAAAACTGTTTTTT.

This chain joins TRBV4-1 and TRBJ2-7; no firm D call. CDR1 MGHRA and CDR2 YSYEKL come from the germline V gene. The CDR3 has 14 amino acids. The V gene lost 0 bases and the J gene lost 0 bases, with 6 bases spanning the gap. The CDR3 loop reads CASSQDQVSYEQYF. CDR3 DNA sequence: TGCGCCAGCAGCCAAGACCAGGTCTCCTACGAGCAGTACTTC.

The V and J genes are TRBV11-1 and TRBJ1-6; 10 nucleotides line up with TRBD1. Germline V gene sequence: CDR1 SGHAT, CDR2 FQDESV (reference sequence). V gave up 5 bases and J gave up 0 bases; unmatched junction bases: 10. This CDR3 region has 19 residues. The CDR3 coding sequence is TGTGCCAGCAGCGCGGCGGGACAGGGGCCCTTCTCCTATAATTCACCCCTCCACTTT. Amino acids: CASSAAGQGPFSYNSPLHF.

V gene TRBV13 combines with J gene TRBJ1-1; D ambiguous. Germline assignment: CDR1 PRHDT and CDR2 FYEKMQ (reference sequence). V dropped 5 bases and J dropped 2 bases, with 3 bases sitting between them. The CDR3 runs to 11 residues. The CDR3 spells CASSLNTEAFF. The CDR3 DNA sequence: TGTGCCAGCAGCCTTAACACTGAAGCTTTCTTT.

This clone was seen only once. This chain connects TRBV27 to TRBJ2-7, with D uncertain. The CDR3 covers 14 residues. CDR1 is MNHEY, CDR2 SMNVEV, per germline (reference sequence). The germline V and J ends were trimmed by 0 bases and 3 bases, with 9 bases remaining between them. The CDR3, as DNA: TGTGCCAGCAGTTTATCAAGTTTTAGCTACGAGCAGTACTTC. The encoded protein is CASSLSSFSYEQYF.

The CDR3 protein is CASSLWGLKDIQYF. The CDR3 bases are TGTGCCAGCAGCTTGTGGGGTCTGAAGGACATTCAGTACTTC. V is TRBV5-4 and J is TRBJ2-4, with D unresolved. Trimming cost V 1 base and J 8 bases, with 13 bases left between them. The CDR3 runs to 14 residues. The germline V gene encodes CDR1 SGHNT and CDR2 YYREEE (reference sequence).

The genes are TRBV14 and TRBJ2-1, with a possible D match to TRBD1 (6 bases). The V gene's germline CDR1 is SGHDN and CDR2 FVKESK. The CDR3 consists of 16 residues. V lost 3 bases, J lost 2 bases, and 14 bases lay in between. The CDR3 sequence is CASSHLRPGAYNEQFF. CDR3 sequence (DNA): TGTGCCAGCAGCCACCTGAGGCCAGGGGCCTACAATGAGCAGTTCTTC. Drawing the rest from reference TRBV14 and TRBJ2-1, the complete variable domain is EAGVTQFPSHSVIEKGQTVTLRCDPISGHDNLYWYRRVMGKEIKFLLHFVKESKQDESGMPNNRFLAERTGGTYSTLKVQPAELEDSGVYFCASSHLRPGAYNEQFFGPGTRLTVL.

V and J are TRBV9 and TRBJ2-1; 13 bases line up with TRBD2. V lost 4 bases, J lost 4 bases, and 5 bases stayed unmatched. CDR1 and CDR2 from the germline V gene are SGDLS and YYNGEE. CDR3 length equals 16 residues. For the CDR3, the DNA is TGTGCCAGCAGCCTAACTAGCGGGAGGGCTTACAATGAGCAGTTCTTC. Protein: CASSLTSGRAYNEQFF.

This clone appeared once. The V and J genes are TRBV9 and TRBJ2-3; D might be TRBD1 (5 bases). Trimming shortened V by 0 bases and J by 6 bases, and 14 bases separated the two germline ends. From germline, CDR1 is SGDLS and CDR2 YYNGEE. CDR3 length: 15 residues. The CDR3 is CASSVVGVESDTQYF. The CDR3 bases are TGTGCCAGCAGCGTAGTAGGGGTTGAGAGCGATACGCAGTATTTT. Using reference TRBV9 and TRBJ2-3 for the parts outside the CDR3, the full variable domain is DSGVTQTPKHLITATGQRVTLRCSPRSGDLSVYWYQQSLDQGLQFLIQYYNGEERAKGNILERFSAQQFPDLHSELNLSSLELGDSALYFCASSVVGVESDTQYFGPGTRLTVL.

The J gene is TRBJ1-3, the V gene TRBV7-9; D unresolved. Trimming pared 1 base from V and 1 base from J, leaving 11 bases between. CDR3 size: 16 residues. Germline CDR1 SEHNR, CDR2 FQNEAQ (reference sequence). The CDR3 DNA reads as TGTGCCAGCAGCTTAGGGTGGACCGAGTCTGGAAACACCATATATTTT. Protein: CASSLGWTESGNTIYF.

This chain uses TRBV13 with TRBJ2-2; 12 bases are shared with TRBD2. V was pared by 5 bases and J by 9 bases, with 10 bases of the junction left unmatched. The CDR3 loop spans 16 amino acids. Germline V CDR1 and CDR2: PRHDT, FYEKMQ (reference sequence). The CDR3: CASSPSPSGGARELFF. The CDR3 nucleotides read TGTGCCAGCAGCCCAAGCCCTAGCGGGGGGGCTCGGGAGCTGTTTTTT.

V and J are TRBV4-2 and TRBJ2-1, with TRBD2 matching over 11 bases. Per the germline V gene, CDR1 is LGHNA and CDR2 is YNFKEQ. J gave up 1 base and V 0 bases, and 8 bases lay outside the gene matches. The CDR3 loop spans 19 amino acids. DNA for the CDR3: TGTGCCAGCAGCCAAGAGGTCGCACTAGCGGGAGCGTCCTACAATGAGCAGTTCTTC. This codes for CASSQEVALAGASYNEQFF.